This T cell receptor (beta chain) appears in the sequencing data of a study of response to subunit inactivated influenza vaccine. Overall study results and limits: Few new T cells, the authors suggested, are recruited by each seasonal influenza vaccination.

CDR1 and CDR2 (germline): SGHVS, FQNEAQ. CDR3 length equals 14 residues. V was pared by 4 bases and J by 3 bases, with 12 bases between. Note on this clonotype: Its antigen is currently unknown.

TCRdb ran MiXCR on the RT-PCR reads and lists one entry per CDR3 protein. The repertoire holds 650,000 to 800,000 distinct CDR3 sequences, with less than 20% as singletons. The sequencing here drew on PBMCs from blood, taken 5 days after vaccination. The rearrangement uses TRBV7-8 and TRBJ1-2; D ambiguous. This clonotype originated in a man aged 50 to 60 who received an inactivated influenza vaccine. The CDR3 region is CASSSRSGDYGYTF. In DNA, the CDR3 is TGTGCCAGCAGCTCGCGCTCTGGGGACTATGGCTACACCTTC.